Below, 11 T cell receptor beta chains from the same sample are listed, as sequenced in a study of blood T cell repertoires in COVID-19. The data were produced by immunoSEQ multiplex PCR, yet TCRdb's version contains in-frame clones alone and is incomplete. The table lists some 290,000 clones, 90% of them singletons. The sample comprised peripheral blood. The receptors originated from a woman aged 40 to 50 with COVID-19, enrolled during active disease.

CDR3 nucleotides: TGTGCCAGCAGCTTGGCAGGGGGGATTGAGACAGATACGCAGTATTTT. Its protein product is CASSLAGGIETDTQYF. The genes are TRBV5-8 and TRBJ2-3; possible D gene TRBD1, 7 bases. V gave up 0 bases and J gave up 3 bases, with 14 bases separating them. Germline V gives CDR1 SGHTS, CDR2 YDEGEE. The CDR3 totals 16 residues.

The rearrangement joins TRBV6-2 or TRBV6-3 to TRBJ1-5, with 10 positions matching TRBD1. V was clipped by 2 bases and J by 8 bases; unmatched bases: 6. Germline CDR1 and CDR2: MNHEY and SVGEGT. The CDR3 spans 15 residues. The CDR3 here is CASSYPGQGRKPQHF. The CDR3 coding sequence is TGTGCCAGCAGTTACCCGGGACAGGGGCGGAAGCCCCAGCATTTT.

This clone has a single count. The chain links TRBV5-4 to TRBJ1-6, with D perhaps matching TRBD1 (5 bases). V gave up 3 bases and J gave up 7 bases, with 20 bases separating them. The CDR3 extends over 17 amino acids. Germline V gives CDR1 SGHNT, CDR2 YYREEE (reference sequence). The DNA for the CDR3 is TGTGCCAGCAGCTCACTAAACAGGCGGAGTAAGAATTCACCCCTCCACTTT. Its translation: CASSSLNRRSKNSPLHF.

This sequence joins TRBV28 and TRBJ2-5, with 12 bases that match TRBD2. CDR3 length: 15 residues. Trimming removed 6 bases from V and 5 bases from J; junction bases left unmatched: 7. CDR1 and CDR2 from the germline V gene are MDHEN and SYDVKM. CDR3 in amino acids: CASSYGTSGWETQYF. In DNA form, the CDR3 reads TGTGCCAGCAGCTATGGGACTAGCGGGTGGGAGACCCAGTACTTC.

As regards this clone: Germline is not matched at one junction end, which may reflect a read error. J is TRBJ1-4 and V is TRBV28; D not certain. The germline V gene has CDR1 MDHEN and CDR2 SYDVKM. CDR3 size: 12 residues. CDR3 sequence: CASLEPAERLFF. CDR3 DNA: TGTGCCAGCCTGGAACCGGCGGAAAGACTGTTTTTT. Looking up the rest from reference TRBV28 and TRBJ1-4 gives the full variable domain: DVKVTQSSRYLVKRTGEKVFLECVQDMDHENMFWYRQDPGLGLRLIYFSYDVKMKEKGDIPEGYSVSREKKERFSLILESASTNQTSMYLCASLEPAERLFFGSGTQLSVL.

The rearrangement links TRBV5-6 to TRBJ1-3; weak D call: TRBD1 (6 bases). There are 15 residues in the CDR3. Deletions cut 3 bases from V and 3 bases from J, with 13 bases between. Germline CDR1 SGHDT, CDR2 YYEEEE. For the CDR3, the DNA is TGTGCCAGCAGCTCGAGGGGGGGCAGTGGAAACACCATATATTTT. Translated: CASSSRGGSGNTIYF.

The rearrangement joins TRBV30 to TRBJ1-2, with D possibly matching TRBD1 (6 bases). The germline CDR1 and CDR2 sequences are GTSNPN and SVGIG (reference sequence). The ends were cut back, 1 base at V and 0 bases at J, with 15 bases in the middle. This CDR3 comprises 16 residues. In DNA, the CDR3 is TGTGCCTGGAGTGCATCGAGGACAGCCGCTAACTATGGCTACACCTTC. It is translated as CAWSASRTAANYGYTF.

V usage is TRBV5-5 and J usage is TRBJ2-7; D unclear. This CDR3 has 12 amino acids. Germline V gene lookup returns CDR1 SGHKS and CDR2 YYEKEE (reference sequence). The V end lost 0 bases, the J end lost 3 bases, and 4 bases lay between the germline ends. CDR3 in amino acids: CASSLGGYEQYF. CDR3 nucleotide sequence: TGTGCCAGCAGCTTGGGAGGCTACGAGCAGTACTTC.

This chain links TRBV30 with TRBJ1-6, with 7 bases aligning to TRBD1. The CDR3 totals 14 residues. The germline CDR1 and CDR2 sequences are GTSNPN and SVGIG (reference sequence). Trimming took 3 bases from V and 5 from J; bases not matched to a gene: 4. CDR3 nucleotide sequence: TGTGCCTGGAGGGTAGGGACAGATAATTCACCCCTCCACTTT. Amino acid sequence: CAWRVGTDNSPLHF.

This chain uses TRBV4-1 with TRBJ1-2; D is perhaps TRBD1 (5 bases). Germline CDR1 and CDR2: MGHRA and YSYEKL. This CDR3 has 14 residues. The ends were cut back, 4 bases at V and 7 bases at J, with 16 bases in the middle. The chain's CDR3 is CASSLSGGEGGYTF. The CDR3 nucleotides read TGCGCCAGCAGCCTCTCGGGGGGAGAAGGTGGCTACACCTTC.

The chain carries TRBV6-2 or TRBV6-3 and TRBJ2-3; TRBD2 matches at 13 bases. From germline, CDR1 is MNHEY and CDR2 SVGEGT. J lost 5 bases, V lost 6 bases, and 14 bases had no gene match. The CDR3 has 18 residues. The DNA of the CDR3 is TGTGCCAGCAGACCTACGCCACAACTAGCGGGAGGGGTAGATACGCAGTATTTT. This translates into CASRPTPQLAGGVDTQYF.